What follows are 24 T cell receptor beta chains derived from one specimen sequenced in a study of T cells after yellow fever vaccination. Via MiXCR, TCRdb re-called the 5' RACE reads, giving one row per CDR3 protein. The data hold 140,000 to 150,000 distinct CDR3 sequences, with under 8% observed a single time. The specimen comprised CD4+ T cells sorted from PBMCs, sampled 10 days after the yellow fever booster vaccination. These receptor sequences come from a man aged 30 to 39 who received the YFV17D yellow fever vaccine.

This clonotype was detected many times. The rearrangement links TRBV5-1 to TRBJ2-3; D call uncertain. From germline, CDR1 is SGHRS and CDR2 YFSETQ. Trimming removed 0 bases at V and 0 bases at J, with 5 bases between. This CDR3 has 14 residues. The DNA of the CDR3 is TGCGCCAGCAGCTTGGCGGACAGCACAGATACGCAGTATTTT. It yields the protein CASSLADSTDTQYF.

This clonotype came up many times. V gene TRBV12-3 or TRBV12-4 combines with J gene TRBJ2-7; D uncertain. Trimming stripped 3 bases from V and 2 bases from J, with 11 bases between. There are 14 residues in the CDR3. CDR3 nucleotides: TGTGCCAGCAGTTTGGCCCCTCCCACCTACGAGCAGTACTTC. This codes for CASSLAPPTYEQYF.

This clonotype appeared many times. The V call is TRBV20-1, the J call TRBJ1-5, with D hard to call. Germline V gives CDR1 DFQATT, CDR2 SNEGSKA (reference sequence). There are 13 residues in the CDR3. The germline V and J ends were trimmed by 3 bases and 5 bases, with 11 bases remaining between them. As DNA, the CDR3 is TGCAGTGCTAGGGTGGGGATTTATCAGCCCCAGCATTTT. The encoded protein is CSARVGIYQPQHF.

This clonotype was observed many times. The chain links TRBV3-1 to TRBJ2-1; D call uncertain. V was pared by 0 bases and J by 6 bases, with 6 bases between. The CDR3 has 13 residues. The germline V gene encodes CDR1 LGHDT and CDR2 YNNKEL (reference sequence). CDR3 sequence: CASSQDRANEQFF. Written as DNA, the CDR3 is TGTGCCAGCAGCCAAGATCGGGCCAATGAGCAGTTCTTC.

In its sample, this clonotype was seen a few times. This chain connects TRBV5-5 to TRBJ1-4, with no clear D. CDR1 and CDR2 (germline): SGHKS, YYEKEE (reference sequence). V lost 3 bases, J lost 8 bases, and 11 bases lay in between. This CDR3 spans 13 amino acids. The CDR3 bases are TGTGCCAGCAGCTGGGCGACGCTGGAAAAACTGTTTTTT. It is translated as CASSWATLEKLFF.

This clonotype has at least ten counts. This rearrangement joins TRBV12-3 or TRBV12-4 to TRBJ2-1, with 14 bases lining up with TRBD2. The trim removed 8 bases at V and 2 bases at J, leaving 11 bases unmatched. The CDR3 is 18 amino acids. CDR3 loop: CASQAPGTSGRAYNEQFF. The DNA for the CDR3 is TGTGCCAGCCAAGCCCCTGGGACTAGCGGGAGAGCCTACAATGAGCAGTTCTTC.

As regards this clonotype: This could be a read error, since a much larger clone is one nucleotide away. The CDR3 bases are TGTGCCACCAGCTTAGAAGAGGGCCGGAAAAGCAATCAGCCCCAGCATTTT. The encoded protein is CATSLEEGRKSNQPQHF. The rearrangement uses TRBV7-8 and TRBJ1-5; no clear D. Germline CDR1 SGHVS, CDR2 FQNEAQ. This CDR3 is 17 amino acids long.

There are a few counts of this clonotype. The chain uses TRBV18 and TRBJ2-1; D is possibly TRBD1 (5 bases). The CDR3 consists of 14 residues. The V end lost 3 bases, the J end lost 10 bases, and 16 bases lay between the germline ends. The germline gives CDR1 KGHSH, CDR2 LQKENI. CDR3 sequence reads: CASSPDLGAAEQFF. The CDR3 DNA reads TGTGCCAGCTCACCGGACCTTGGGGCGGCCGAGCAGTTCTTC.

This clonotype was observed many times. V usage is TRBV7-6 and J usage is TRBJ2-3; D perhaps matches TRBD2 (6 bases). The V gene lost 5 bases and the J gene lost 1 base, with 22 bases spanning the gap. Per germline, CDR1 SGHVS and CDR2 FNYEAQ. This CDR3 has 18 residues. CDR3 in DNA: TGTGCCAGCAGCCTAACCGGGACTCTACTCCTTCGCACAGATACGCAGTATTTT. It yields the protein CASSLTGTLLLRTDTQYF.

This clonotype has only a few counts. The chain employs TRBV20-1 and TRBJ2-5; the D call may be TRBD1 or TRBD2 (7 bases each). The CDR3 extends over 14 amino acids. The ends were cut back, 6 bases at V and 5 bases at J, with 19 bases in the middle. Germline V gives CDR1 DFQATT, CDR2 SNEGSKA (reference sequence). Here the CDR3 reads CSAMKGAGVETQYF. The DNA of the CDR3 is TGCAGTGCGATGAAGGGGGCGGGGGTGGAGACCCAGTACTTC.

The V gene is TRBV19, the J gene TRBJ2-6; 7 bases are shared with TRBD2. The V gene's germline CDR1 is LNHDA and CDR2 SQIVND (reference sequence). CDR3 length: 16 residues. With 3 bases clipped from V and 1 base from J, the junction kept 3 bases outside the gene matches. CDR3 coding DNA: TGTGCCAGTAGTATCGGGAGGATGTCTGGGGCCAACGTCCTGACTTTC. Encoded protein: CASSIGRMSGANVLTF. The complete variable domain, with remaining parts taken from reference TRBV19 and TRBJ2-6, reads DGGITQSPKYLFRKEGQNVTLSCEQNLNHDAMYWYRQDPGQGLRLIYYSQIVNDFQKGDIAEGYSVSREKKESFPLTVTSAQKNPTAFYLCASSIGRMSGANVLTFGAGSRLTVL.

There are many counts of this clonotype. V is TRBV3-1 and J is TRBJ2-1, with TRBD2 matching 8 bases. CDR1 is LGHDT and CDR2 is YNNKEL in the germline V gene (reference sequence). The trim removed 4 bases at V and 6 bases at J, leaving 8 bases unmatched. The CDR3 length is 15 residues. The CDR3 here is CASSLLAGGGNEQFF. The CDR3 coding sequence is TGTGCCAGCAGCCTCCTTGCGGGGGGAGGCAATGAGCAGTTCTTC.

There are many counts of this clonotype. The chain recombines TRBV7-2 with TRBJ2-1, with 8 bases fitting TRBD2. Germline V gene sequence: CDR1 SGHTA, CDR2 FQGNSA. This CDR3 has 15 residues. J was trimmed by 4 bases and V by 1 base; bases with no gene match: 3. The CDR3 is CASSLESGRYNEQFF. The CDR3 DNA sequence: TGTGCCAGCAGCTTAGAAAGCGGGAGATACAATGAGCAGTTCTTC.

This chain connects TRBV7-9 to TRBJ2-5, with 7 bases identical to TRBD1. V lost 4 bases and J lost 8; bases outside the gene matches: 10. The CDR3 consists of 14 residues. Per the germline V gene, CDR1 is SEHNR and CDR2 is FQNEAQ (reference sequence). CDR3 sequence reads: CASSYVLQGHTQYF. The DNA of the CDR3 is TGTGCCAGCAGCTACGTCCTACAGGGGCATACCCAGTACTTC.

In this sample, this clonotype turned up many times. This CDR3 reads CASSLTGEQETQYF. In DNA form, the CDR3 reads TGTGCCAGCAGCTTGACAGGGGAACAAGAGACCCAGTACTTC. The chain carries TRBV5-6 and TRBJ2-5, with 7 bases fitting TRBD1. This CDR3 is 14 amino acids long. V shed 1 base and J 2 bases; nucleotides not matched to a gene: 2. The V gene's germline CDR1 is SGHDT and CDR2 YYEEEE.

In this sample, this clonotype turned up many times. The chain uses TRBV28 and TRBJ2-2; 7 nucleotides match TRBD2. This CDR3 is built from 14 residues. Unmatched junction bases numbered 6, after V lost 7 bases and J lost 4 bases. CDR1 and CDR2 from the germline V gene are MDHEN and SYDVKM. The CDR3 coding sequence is TGTGCCAGCACCATAGCGGGCGTCACCGGGGAGCTGTTTTTT. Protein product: CASTIAGVTGELFF.

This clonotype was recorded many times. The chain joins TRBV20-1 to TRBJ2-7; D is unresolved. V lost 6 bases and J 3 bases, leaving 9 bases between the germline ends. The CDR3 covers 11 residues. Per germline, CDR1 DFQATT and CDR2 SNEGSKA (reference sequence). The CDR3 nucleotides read TGCAGTGCAACAACTGGCTACGAGCAGTACTTC. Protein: CSATTGYEQYF.

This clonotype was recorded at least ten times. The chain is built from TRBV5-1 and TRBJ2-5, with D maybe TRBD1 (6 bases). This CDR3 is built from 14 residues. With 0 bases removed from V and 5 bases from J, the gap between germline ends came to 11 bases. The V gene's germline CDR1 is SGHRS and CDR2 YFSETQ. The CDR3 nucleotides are TGCGCCAGCAGCTTGGATACAGGGTTGGAGACCCAGTACTTC. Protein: CASSLDTGLETQYF.

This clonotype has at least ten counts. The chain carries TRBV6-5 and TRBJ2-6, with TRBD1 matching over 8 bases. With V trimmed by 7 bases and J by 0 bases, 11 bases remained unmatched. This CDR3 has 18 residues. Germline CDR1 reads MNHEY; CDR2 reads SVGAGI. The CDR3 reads CASTVTGQDYSGANVLTF. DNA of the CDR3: TGTGCCAGCACCGTTACGGGACAGGACTACTCTGGGGCCAACGTCCTGACTTTC.

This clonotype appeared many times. CDR3 region: CASSLRGIYPDTQYF. As DNA, the CDR3 is TGTGCCAGCAGTTTACGCGGTATTTACCCAGATACGCAGTATTTT. The chain employs TRBV27 and TRBJ2-3; D gene ambiguous. With 2 bases removed from V and 4 bases from J, the gap between germline ends came to 13 bases. The CDR3 runs to 15 residues. Germline CDR1 is MNHEY and CDR2 is SMNVEV (reference sequence).

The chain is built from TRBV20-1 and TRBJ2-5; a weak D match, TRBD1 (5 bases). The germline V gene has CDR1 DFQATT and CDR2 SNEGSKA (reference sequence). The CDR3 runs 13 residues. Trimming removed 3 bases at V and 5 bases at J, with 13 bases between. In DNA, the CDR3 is TGCAGTGCTAGGGCCCAGGGCGGTGAGACCCAGTACTTC. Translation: CSARAQGGETQYF.

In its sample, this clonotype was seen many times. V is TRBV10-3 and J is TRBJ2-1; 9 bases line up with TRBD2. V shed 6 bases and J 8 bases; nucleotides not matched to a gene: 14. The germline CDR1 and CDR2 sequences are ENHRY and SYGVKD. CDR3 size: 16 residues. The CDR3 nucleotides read TGTGCCATCAGCGCCGGGGGCGGGAGGGTCCGGGATGAGCAGTTCTTC. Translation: CAISAGGGRVRDEQFF.

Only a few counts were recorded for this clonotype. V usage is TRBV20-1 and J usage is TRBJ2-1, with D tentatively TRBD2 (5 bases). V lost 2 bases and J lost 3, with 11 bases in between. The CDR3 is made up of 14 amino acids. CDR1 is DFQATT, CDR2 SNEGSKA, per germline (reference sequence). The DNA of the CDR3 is TGCAGTGCTAGAAAGGGAGCTAGCTACAATGAGCAGTTCTTC. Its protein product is CSARKGASYNEQFF.

The CDR3 region is CASSLVASGSGTDTQYF. The CDR3 DNA sequence: TGTGCCAGCAGCTTAGTCGCTAGCGGGAGCGGTACAGATACGCAGTATTTT. J is TRBJ2-3 and V is TRBV7-2, with TRBD2 matching 10 bases. The junction had 7 bases not matched to a gene; V was cut back by 1 base and J by 3 bases. This CDR3 is 17 amino acids long. The germline CDR1 and CDR2 sequences are SGHTA and FQGNSA.